This record concerns one T cell receptor (beta chain) sequence. Assay: immunoSEQ multiplex PCR; the TCRdb copy retains only in-frame clones and omits some. The sample contains roughly 24,000 clones, just under 95% of which appear only once. This sample was taken from a study of chemoradiotherapy in HPV16-positive cancers. Germline V lookup: CDR1 SNHLY, CDR2 FYNNEI. V was pared by 2 bases and J by 4 bases, with 13 bases between. The CDR3 consists of 15 residues. The receptor's source is a human donor with HPV-associated anogenital cancer. This chain links TRBV2 with TRBJ2-3, with D possibly matching TRBD1 (5 bases). The sequencing used blood, collected from a patient who underwent chemoradiotherapy. CDR3 coding DNA: TGTGCCAGCAGTGAAACAGGTTTAATCTCAGATACGCAGTATTTT. Its protein is CASSETGLISDTQYF.